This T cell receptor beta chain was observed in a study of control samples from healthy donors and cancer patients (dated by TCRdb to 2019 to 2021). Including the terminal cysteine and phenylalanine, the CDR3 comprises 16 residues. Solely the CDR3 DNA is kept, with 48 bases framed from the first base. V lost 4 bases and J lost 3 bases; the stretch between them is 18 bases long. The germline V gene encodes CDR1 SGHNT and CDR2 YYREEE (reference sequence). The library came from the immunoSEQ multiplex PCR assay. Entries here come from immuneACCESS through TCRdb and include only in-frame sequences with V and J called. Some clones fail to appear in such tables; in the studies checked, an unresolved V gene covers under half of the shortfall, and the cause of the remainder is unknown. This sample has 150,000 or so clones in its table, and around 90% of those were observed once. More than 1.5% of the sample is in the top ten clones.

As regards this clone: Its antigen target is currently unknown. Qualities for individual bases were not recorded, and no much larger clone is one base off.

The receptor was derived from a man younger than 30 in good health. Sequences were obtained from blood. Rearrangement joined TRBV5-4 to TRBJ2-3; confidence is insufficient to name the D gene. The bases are TGTGCCAGCAGCCTATCGGTTGGCGAAGGAACAGATACGCAGTATTTT. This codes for CASSLSVGEGTDTQYF.